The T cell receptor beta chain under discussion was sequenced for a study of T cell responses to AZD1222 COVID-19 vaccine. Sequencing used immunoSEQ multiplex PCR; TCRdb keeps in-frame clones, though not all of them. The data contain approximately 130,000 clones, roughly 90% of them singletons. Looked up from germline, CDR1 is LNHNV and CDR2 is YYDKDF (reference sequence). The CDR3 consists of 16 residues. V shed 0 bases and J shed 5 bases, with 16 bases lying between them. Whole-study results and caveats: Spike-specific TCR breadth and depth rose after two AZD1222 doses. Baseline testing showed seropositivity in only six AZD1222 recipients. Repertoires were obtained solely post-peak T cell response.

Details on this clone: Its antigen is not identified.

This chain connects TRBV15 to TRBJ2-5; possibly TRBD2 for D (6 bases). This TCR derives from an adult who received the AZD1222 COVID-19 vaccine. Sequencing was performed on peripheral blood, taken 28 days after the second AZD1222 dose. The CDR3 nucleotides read TGTGCCACCAGCAGAGATCCCACAATTGCGGGGGAGACCCAGTACTTC. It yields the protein CATSRDPTIAGETQYF.